These 18 T cell receptor beta chains originate from one sample sequenced in a study of shared clonotypes between healthy human individuals (TCRdb year 2020). Libraries were built with the immunoSEQ multiplex PCR assay. In its TCRdb copy, this immuneACCESS table keeps in-frame sequences only and misses some clones. Where compared with another copy, unresolved V genes explain less than half of these, and the others have no known cause. Recorded for this sample are some 2 million clones; roughly 95% of them occurred a single time. The ten biggest clones cover under 0.15% of the sample. The sequencing sample was made of naive CD4+ T cells sorted from blood. The cell subset or site label, read with the paper, signifies: CD45RA+ positively selected. The receptors were sampled from a young man in good health.

The chain joins TRBV7-6 to TRBJ2-2, with D perhaps being TRBD1 or TRBD2 (6 bases each). The V end was cut by 5 bases, the J end by 5 bases, with 24 bases between. Germline CDR1 is SGHVS and CDR2 is FNYEAQ. This CDR3 has 18 residues. The CDR3 loop is CASSLASRGPSRTGELFF. The CDR3 DNA reads TGTGCCAGCAGCCTCGCCTCCCGGGGGCCTTCGCGTACCGGGGAGCTGTTTTTT.

The count of this clone is one. The chain links TRBV11-3 to TRBJ2-1; D not certain. CDR3 length: 14 amino acids. Trimming stripped 5 bases from V and 6 bases from J, with 14 bases between. From germline, CDR1 is SGHNT and CDR2 YENEEA. The CDR3, as DNA: TGTGCCAGCAGCCTTTCAGCTGGGGTCAATGAGCAGTTCTTC. Its translation: CASSLSAGVNEQFF.

The V gene is TRBV28, the J gene TRBJ2-7; D tentatively reads TRBD1 or TRBD2 (5 bases each). Germline CDR1 and CDR2: MDHEN and SYDVKM. This CDR3 region has 15 residues. Trimming left V 8 bases short and J 2 bases short, with 19 bases between. CDR3 nucleotide sequence: TGTGCCAGCTGGGAGAGACGGGACGGCACCTACGAGCAGTACTTC. Its translation: CASWERRDGTYEQYF.

Comments on this clone: Other nucleotide sequences from this sample produce the same CDR3. The chain uses TRBV28 and TRBJ1-6, with D possibly TRBD1 on 6 matching bases. CDR3 length: 15 residues. V was shortened by 1 base and J by 7 bases, with 11 bases between the two germline ends. Germline V gives CDR1 MDHEN, CDR2 SYDVKM. The CDR3 nucleotides read TGTGCCAGCAGTTTATCCCGCAGGGGAAATTCACCCCTCCACTTT. Translating gives CASSLSRRGNSPLHF.

The chain's CDR3 is CAILKGLGFNEQFF. Here the CDR3 DNA reads TGTGCCATCCTGAAGGGACTAGGTTTTAATGAGCAGTTCTTC. The rearrangement links TRBV10-3 to TRBJ2-1; TRBD2 agrees at 8 bases. Trimming took 8 bases from V and 7 from J; bases not matched to a gene: 10. CDR3 length: 14 amino acids. Germline CDR1 ENHRY, CDR2 SYGVKD.

As DNA, the CDR3 is TGTGCCAGCAGCCACAGGGGTCTAAATCAGCCCCAGCATTTT. Translated: CASSHRGLNQPQHF. The V and J genes are TRBV14 and TRBJ1-5; a possible D gene is TRBD1 (6 bases). Trimming cost V 3 bases and J 4 bases, with 10 bases left between them. Germline CDR1 reads SGHDN; CDR2 reads FVKESK. The CDR3 sequence is 14 residues long.

The chain recombines TRBV10-3 with TRBJ2-7, with 9 bases fitting TRBD2. The V gene's germline CDR1 is ENHRY and CDR2 SYGVKD. The CDR3 has 13 amino acids. Trimming took 4 bases from V and 4 from J; bases not matched to a gene: 2. The CDR3 coding sequence is TGTGCCATCAGTGGTAGCGGGGGTTACGAGCAGTACTTC. Translating it yields CAISGSGGYEQYF.

The chain employs TRBV30 and TRBJ2-2; D remains unclear. This CDR3 contains 15 residues. Trimming removed 3 bases at V and 1 base at J, with 12 bases between. CDR1 and CDR2 from the germline V gene are GTSNPN and SVGIG (reference sequence). Here the CDR3 DNA reads TGTGCCTGGAGCTTTGGCAGAATGAACACCGGGGAGCTGTTTTTT. Translation: CAWSFGRMNTGELFF. Filled out from reference TRBV30 and TRBJ2-2, the complete variable domain reads SQTIHQWPATLVQPVGSPLSLECTVEGTSNPNLYWYRQAAGRGLQLLFYSVGIGQISSEVPQNLSASRPQDRQFILSSKKLLLSDSGFYLCAWSFGRMNTGELFFGEGSRLTVL.

The V call is TRBV15, the J call TRBJ1-3, with D possibly matching TRBD1 (6 bases). The germline V and J ends were trimmed by 8 bases and 7 bases, with 21 bases remaining between them. Germline V lookup: CDR1 LNHNV, CDR2 YYDKDF (reference sequence). The CDR3 consists of 15 residues. The CDR3 protein is CATAADRAGVNTIYF. In DNA form, the CDR3 reads TGTGCCACCGCGGCGGACAGAGCGGGGGTCAACACCATATATTTT.

The chain joins TRBV30 to TRBJ2-5; 7 bases match TRBD1. V was clipped by 0 bases and J by 1 base; unmatched bases: 2. CDR1 is GTSNPN, CDR2 SVGIG, per germline (reference sequence). The CDR3 runs 14 residues. This chain's CDR3 is CAWSVQGTQETQYF. CDR3 in DNA: TGTGCCTGGAGTGTACAGGGGACCCAAGAGACCCAGTACTTC.

V usage is TRBV10-3 and J usage is TRBJ2-1, with 9 positions matching TRBD2. CDR3 length: 15 residues. V was clipped by 4 bases and J by 10 bases; unmatched bases: 11. Per the germline V gene, CDR1 is ENHRY and CDR2 is SYGVKD. The CDR3 nucleotides read TGTGCCATCAGTGGTGGGATAGCGGGAGAATTGGAGCAGTTCTTC. It codes for CAISGGIAGELEQFF.

About this clone: Since a much larger clone is just one base distant, this may be a read error. The identical CDR3 is also encoded by other nucleotide sequences in the sample. V and J are TRBV7-9 and TRBJ2-4; D is perhaps TRBD2 (7 bases). The germline CDR1 and CDR2 sequences are SEHNR and FQNEAQ (reference sequence). This CDR3 comprises 17 residues. The CDR3 nucleotides are TGTGCCAGCAGCTACTACCTGGACAGACTAGCCAAAAACATCCAGTACTTC. It yields the protein CASSYYLDRLAKNIQYF.

With respect to this clone: Other DNA sequences from this sample encode an identical CDR3 as well. The J gene is TRBJ1-5, the V gene TRBV6-5; D possibly corresponds to TRBD1 (5 bases). Trimming took 3 bases from V and 6 from J, leaving 12 bases between them. The CDR3 consists of 14 residues. Germline values: CDR1 MNHEY, CDR2 SVGAGI. The CDR3 coding sequence is TGTGCCAGCAGTTATGCAGGGTCCGGTCAGCCCCAGCATTTT. Translating gives CASSYAGSGQPQHF.

Of note for this clone: This sequence may be a read error, since a much larger clone differs from it by one base. The gene calls are TRBV7-3 and TRBJ2-7, with 11 bases lining up with TRBD1. Trimming took 0 bases from V and 3 from J; bases not matched to a gene: 1. The CDR3 loop spans 15 amino acids. From germline, CDR1 is SGHTA and CDR2 FQGTGA. CDR3 coding DNA: TGTGCCAGCAGCTTAACGGGACAGGGGGTCTACGAGCAGTACTTC. Protein sequence: CASSLTGQGVYEQYF.

The V and J genes are TRBV7-2 and TRBJ1-2; D not certain. Germline-derived CDR1 and CDR2 are SGHTA and FQGNSA. CDR3 length: 14 residues. Trimming removed 4 bases at V and 6 bases at J, with 15 bases between. The DNA for the CDR3 is TGTGCCAGCAGCTCTTGGTACAGCCCCAATGGCTACACCTTC. Its protein product is CASSSWYSPNGYTF.

The chain is built from TRBV4-3 and TRBJ2-7; D is perhaps TRBD2 (5 bases). V lost 1 base and J lost 1, with 8 bases in between. Germline V gives CDR1 LGHNA, CDR2 YSLEER. The CDR3 loop spans 14 amino acids. CDR3: CASSQGLYSYEQYF. The CDR3 DNA is TGCGCCAGCAGCCAAGGACTATATTCCTACGAGCAGTACTTC.

The chain recombines TRBV7-3 with TRBJ2-5, with D possibly being TRBD2 (6 bases). The CDR3 has 16 amino acids. Deletions cut 2 bases from V and 2 bases from J, with 15 bases between. Germline V CDR1 and CDR2: SGHTA, FQGTGA. CDR3: CASSLLGTVPQETQYF. The CDR3, as DNA: TGTGCCAGCAGCTTACTAGGGACTGTCCCTCAAGAGACCCAGTACTTC.

V gene TRBV7-6 combines with J gene TRBJ2-2; D uncertain. The germline gives CDR1 SGHVS, CDR2 FNYEAQ. The CDR3 consists of 15 residues. V was cut by 1 base and J by 5 bases, with 11 bases left in between. CDR3 amino acids: CASSLGGRVTGELFF. The DNA for the CDR3 is TGTGCCAGCAGCTTAGGTGGAAGGGTGACCGGGGAGCTGTTTTTT.